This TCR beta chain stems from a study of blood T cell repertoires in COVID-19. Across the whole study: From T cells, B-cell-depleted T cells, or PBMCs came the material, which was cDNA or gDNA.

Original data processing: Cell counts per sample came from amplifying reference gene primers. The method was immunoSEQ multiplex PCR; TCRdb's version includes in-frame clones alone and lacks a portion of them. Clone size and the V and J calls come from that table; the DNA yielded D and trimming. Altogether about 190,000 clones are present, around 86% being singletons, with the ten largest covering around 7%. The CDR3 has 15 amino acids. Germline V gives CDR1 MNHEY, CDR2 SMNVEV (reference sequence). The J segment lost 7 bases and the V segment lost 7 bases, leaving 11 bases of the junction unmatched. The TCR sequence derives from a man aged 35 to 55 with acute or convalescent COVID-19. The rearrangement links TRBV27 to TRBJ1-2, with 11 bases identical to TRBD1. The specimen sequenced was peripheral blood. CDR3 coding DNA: TGTGCCAGCACCCCTTTCGGCGGGACAGGGGGTGGCTACACCTTC. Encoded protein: CASTPFGGTGGGYTF.